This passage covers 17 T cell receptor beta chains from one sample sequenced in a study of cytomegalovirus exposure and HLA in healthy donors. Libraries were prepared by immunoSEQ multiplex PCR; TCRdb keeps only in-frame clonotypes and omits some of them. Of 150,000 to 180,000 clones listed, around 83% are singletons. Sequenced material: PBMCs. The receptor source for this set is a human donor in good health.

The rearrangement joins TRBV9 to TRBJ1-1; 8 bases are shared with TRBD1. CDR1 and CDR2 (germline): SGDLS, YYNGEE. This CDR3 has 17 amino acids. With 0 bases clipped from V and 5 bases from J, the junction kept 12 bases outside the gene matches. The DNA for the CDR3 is TGTGCCAGCAGCGTAGGACGAGACAGGGGTAGGTTTACTGAAGCTTTCTTT. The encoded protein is CASSVGRDRGRFTEAFF.

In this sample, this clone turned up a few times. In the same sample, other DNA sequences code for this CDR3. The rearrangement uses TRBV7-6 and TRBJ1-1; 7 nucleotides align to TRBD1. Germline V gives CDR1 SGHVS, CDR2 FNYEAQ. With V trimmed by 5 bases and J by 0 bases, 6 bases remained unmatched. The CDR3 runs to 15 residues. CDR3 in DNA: TGTGCCAGCAGCCCTAGGCAGGGGGTGAACACTGAAGCTTTCTTT. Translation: CASSPRQGVNTEAFF.

CDR3 nucleotides: TGTGCCAGCAGCTCCGAACAGGGATTCGTCTATAATTCACCCCTCCACTTT. Translating it yields CASSSEQGFVYNSPLHF. V gene TRBV7-9 combines with J gene TRBJ1-6, with D tentatively TRBD1 (6 bases). The CDR3 totals 17 residues. The germline gives CDR1 SEHNR, CDR2 FQNEAQ (reference sequence). The V and J ends lost 4 bases and 3 bases respectively, with 16 bases between them.

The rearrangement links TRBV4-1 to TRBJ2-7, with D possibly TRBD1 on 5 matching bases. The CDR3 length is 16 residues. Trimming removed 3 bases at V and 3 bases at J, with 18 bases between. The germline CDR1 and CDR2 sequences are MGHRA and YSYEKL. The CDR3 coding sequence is TGCGCCAGCAGCCAGGTTGGAAAAGGGGTTCACTACGAGCAGTACTTC. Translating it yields CASSQVGKGVHYEQYF.

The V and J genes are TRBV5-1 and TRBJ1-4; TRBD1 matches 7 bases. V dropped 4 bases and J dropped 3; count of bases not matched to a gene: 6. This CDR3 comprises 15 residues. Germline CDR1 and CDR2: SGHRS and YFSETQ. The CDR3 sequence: CASSRQGVSNEKLFF. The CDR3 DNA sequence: TGCGCCAGCAGCCGACAGGGAGTCTCTAATGAAAAACTGTTTTTT. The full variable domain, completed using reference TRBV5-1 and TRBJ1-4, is KAGVTQTPRYLIKTRGQQVTLSCSPISGHRSVSWYQQTPGQGLQFLFEYFSETQRNKGNFPGRFSGRQFSNSRSEMNVSTLELGDSALYLCASSRQGVSNEKLFFGSGTQLSVL.

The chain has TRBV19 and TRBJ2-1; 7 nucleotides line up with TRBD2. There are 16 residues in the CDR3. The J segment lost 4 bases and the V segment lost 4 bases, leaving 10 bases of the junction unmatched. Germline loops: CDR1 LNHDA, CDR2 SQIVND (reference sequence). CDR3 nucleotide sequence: TGTGCCAGTAGTAAGAATCTAGCGGTTAAATACAATGAGCAGTTCTTC. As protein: CASSKNLAVKYNEQFF.

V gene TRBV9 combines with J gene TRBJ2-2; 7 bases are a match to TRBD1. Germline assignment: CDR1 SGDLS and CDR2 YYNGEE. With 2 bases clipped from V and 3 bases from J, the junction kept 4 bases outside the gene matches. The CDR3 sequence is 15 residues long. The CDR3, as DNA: TGTGCCAGCAGCGTCGGACAGGTCGACACCGGGGAGCTGTTTTTT. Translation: CASSVGQVDTGELFF.

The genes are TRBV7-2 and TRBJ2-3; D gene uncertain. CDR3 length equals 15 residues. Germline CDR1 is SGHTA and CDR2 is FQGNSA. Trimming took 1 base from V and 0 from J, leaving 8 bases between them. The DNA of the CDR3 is TGTGCCAGCAGCTTAGGTTCTACTAGCACAGATACGCAGTATTTT. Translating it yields CASSLGSTSTDTQYF. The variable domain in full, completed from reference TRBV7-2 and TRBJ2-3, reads GAGVSQSPSNKVTEKGKDVELRCDPISGHTALYWYRQSLGQGLEFLIYFQGNSAPDKSGLPSDRFSAERTGGSVSTLTIQRTQQEDSAVYLCASSLGSTSTDTQYFGPGTRLTVL.

The CDR3, as DNA: TGTGCCAGCAGCCGAATGGGACAGGGCTATGGCTACACCTTC. This translates into CASSRMGQGYGYTF. This chain uses TRBV7-2 with TRBJ1-2, with 9 bases matching TRBD1. This CDR3 is built from 14 residues. CDR1 SGHTA and CDR2 FQGNSA come from the germline V gene. J gave up 4 bases and V 5 bases, and 5 bases lay outside the gene matches.

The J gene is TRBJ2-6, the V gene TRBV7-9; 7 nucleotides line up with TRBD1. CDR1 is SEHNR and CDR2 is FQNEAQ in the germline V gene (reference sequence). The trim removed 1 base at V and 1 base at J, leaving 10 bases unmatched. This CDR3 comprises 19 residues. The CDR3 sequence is CASSLVFGQVQSGANVLTF. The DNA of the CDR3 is TGTGCCAGCAGCTTAGTCTTTGGACAGGTCCAATCTGGGGCCAACGTCCTGACTTTC. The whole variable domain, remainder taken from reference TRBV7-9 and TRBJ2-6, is DTGVSQNPRHKITKRGQNVTFRCDPISEHNRLYWYRQTLGQGPEFLTYFQNEAQLEKSRLLSDRFSAERPKGSFSTLEIQRTEQGDSAMYLCASSLVFGQVQSGANVLTFGAGSRLTVL.

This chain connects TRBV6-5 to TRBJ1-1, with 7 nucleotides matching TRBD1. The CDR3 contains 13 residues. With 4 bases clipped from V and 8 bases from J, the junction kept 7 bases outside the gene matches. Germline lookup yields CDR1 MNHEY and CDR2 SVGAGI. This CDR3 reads CASSFIGGKEAFF. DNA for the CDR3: TGTGCCAGCAGTTTCATAGGGGGCAAGGAAGCTTTCTTT.

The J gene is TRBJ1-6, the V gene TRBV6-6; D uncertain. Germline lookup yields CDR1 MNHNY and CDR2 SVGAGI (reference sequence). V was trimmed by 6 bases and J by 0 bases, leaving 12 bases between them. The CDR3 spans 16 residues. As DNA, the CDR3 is TGTGCCAGCAGCGAACTCTCGAGCTCCTATAATTCACCCCTCCACTTT. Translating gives CASSELSSSYNSPLHF.

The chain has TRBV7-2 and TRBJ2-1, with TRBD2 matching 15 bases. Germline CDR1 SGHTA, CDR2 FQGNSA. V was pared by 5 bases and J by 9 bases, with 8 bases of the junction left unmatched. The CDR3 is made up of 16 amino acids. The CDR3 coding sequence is TGTGCCAGCAGCGCAGGGACTAGCGGGGGGTCTCGTGAGCAGTTCTTC. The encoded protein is CASSAGTSGGSREQFF.

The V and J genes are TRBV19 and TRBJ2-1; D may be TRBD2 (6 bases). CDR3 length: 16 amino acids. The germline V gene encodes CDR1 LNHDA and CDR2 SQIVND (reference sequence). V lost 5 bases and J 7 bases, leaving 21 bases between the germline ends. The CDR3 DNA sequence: TGTGCCAGTAGTTGGGGGGACTGGCTTGCGGGAAATGAGCAGTTCTTC. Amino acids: CASSWGDWLAGNEQFF.

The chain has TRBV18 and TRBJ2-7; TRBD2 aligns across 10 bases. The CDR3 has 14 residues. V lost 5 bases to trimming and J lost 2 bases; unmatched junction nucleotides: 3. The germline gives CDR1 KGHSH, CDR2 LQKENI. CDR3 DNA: TGTGCCAGCTCAGGGACTAGCGATACCTACGAGCAGTACTTC. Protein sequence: CASSGTSDTYEQYF.

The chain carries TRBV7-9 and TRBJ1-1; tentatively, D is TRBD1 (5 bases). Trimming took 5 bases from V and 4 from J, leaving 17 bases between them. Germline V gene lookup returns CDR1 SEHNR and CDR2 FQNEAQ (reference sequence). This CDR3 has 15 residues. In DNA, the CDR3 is TGTGCCAGCAGCCGCCCAGGGCCTCGGGTCACTGAAGCTTTCTTT. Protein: CASSRPGPRVTEAFF.

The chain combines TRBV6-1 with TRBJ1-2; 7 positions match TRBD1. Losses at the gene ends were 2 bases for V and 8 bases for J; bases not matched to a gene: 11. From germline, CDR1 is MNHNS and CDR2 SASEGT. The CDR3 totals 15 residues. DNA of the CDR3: TGTGCCAGCAGTGAAAAGGAGGAAGGGGGACAGGGCTACACCTTC. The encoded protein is CASSEKEEGGQGYTF.